This T cell receptor beta chain originates from a study of blood T cell repertoires in COVID-19. Overall study context: Spain, Italy and the United States supplied samples that represented acute and convalescent COVID-19.

As handled by the study authors: For nucleated cells, counts were estimated from reference gene primer amplification. Sequencing used immunoSEQ multiplex PCR; TCRdb keeps in-frame clones, though not all of them. V and J calls and clone size follow that table, whereas D and trimming were derived from the DNA. The sample includes under 250,000 clones, 80% to 90% seen only once; the top ten take 2.5% to 4%. Participants spanned ages about 18 to 90 years and resided in 20 to 30 US areas. Researchers sorted participants into cohorts using their self-reported clinical history. The V gene lost 1 base and the J gene lost 0 bases, with 6 bases spanning the gap. Germline V gene sequence: CDR1 KGHDR, CDR2 SFDVKD. CDR3 length: 15 residues.

The sequenced sample was PBMCs or T cells enriched from blood (not recorded which). The TCR was taken from a woman in her forties who had been exposed to COVID-19. The J gene is TRBJ2-1, the V gene TRBV24-1; D unclear. This CDR3 is CATSDFSSSYNEQFF. CDR3 in DNA: TGTGCCACCAGTGATTTCTCCAGCTCCTACAATGAGCAGTTCTTC.